This T cell receptor (beta chain) stems from a study of blood T cell repertoires in COVID-19. This CDR3 is built from 11 residues. Trimming removed 5 bases at V and 6 bases at J, with 11 bases between. Per the germline V gene, CDR1 is SQVTM and CDR2 is ANQGSEA. Original analysis: Reference gene primer amplification yielded estimated nucleated cell counts. Repertoires were generated with immunoSEQ multiplex PCR, while TCRdb's copy carries only in-frame clones and drops some. V, J and clone size are those of that table, while D and trimming were read from the DNA. The sample carries 200,000 or so clones, roughly 76% recorded once.

The V gene is TRBV29-1, the J gene TRBJ2-7; a possible D gene is TRBD1 (6 bases). The clonotype comes from a human donor in a cohort sampled during active COVID-19. Sequencing used peripheral blood. The CDR3 sequence is CSVPRGPEQYF. The DNA of the CDR3 is TGCAGCGTTCCCAGGGGACCCGAGCAGTACTTC.